This TCR beta chain stems from a study of CD8+ T cells in alopecia areata. The treatment here: oral pan-JAK inhibitor, 5-10 mg twice daily. Germline assignment: CDR1 SGHAT and CDR2 FQNNGV. V was shortened by 3 bases and J by 1 base, with 9 bases between the two germline ends. This CDR3 spans 14 amino acids. This clone has only one observation. Antigen specificity is unknown. Study-wide results and caveats: Sequencing of scalp samples also captures resident alphabeta T cells of normal skin.

TCR sequencing used cDNA made by reverse transcription of extracted RNA. Generated by immunoSEQ multiplex PCR, the TCRdb table keeps only in-frame clones and is missing some. This table has about 200,000 clones, 45% to 65% appearing once. The clonotype was recovered from a human donor with alopecia areata. The sequences come from CD4+ T cells sorted from blood, collected at week 4, from a patient treated with tofacitinib. The rearrangement links TRBV11-2 to TRBJ1-1, with no clear D. The CDR3 here is CASSLSARNTEAFF. The CDR3 DNA follows: TGTGCCAGCAGCTTGTCAGCCCGGAACACTGAAGCTTTCTTT.